The rows below give T cell receptor beta chains drawn from one sample of a study of cytomegalovirus exposure and HLA in healthy donors. Libraries were prepared by immunoSEQ multiplex PCR; TCRdb keeps only in-frame clonotypes and omits some of them. The data hold about 130,000 clones, with roughly 79% observed a single time. Sequenced: PBMCs. These receptors were taken from a woman in her forties or fifties in good health and CMV-seronegative. Both conserved end residues are part of each CDR3. The D gene is left open where the match is weak. Clone size is shown for a subset of rows, as once, few, many or a class of expanded clone.

length | J | V | size | D | CDR3 | DNA
14 | TRBJ2-7 | TRBV30 | few | NA | CAWRSEESSYEQYF | TGTGCCTGGAGGTCAGAGGAGAGCTCCTACGAGCAGTACTTC
14 | TRBJ2-7 | TRBV5-4 | NA | NA | CASSSRGILYEQYF | TGTGCCAGCAGCTCCCGCGGGATTTTATACGAGCAGTACTTC
15 | TRBJ1-2 | TRBV13 | NA | NA | CASSLVEGRGYGYTF | TGTGCCAGCAGCTTAGTGGAGGGGCGCGGCTATGGCTACACCTTC
15 | TRBJ1-5 | TRBV28 | NA | NA | CASSLHLQGFQPQHF | TGTGCCAGCAGTTTACACCTACAGGGCTTCCAGCCCCAGCATTTT
13 | TRBJ1-2 | TRBV28 | NA | NA | CASSSPPGWGYTF | TGTGCCAGCAGTTCTCCGCCGGGATGGGGCTACACCTTC
12 | TRBJ2-3 | TRBV5-6 | NA | NA | CASSFGTDTQYF | TGTGCCAGCAGCTTCGGCACAGATACGCAGTATTTT
16 | TRBJ2-1 | TRBV4-3 | few | TRBD2 | CASSQDRTSAYNEQFF | TGCGCCAGCAGCCAAGATCGGACTAGCGCCTACAATGAGCAGTTCTTC
14 | TRBJ2-3 | TRBV28 | few | NA | CASSLVPGTDTQYF | TGTGCCAGCAGTTTAGTCCCCGGCACAGATACGCAGTATTTT
15 | TRBJ1-1 | TRBV15 | NA | TRBD1 | CATSRVQGTYTEAFF | TGTGCCACCAGCAGAGTACAGGGGACTTACACTGAAGCTTTCTTT
13 | TRBJ1-2 | TRBV28 | NA | NA | CASSTAGNYGYTF | TGTGCCAGCAGTACCGCCGGGAACTATGGCTACACCTTC
11 | TRBJ1-1 | TRBV6-1 | NA | TRBD1 | CASYRGTEAFF | TGTGCCAGCTACAGGGGTACTGAAGCTTTCTTT
14 | TRBJ2-7 | TRBV19 | NA | NA | CASSPGASSYEQYF | TGTGCCAGTAGCCCTGGGGCAAGCTCCTACGAGCAGTACTTC
15 | TRBJ1-4 | TRBV28 | few | TRBD1 | CASSFGDRGHEKLFF | TGTGCCAGCAGTTTCGGGGACAGGGGGCATGAAAAACTGTTTTTT
15 | TRBJ1-1 | TRBV18 | NA | NA | CASSLRDSLGTEAFF | TGTGCCAGCTCACTTCGTGACAGCCTTGGGACTGAAGCTTTCTTT
14 | TRBJ2-1 | TRBV6-6 | NA | NA | CASSYGESYNEQFF | TGTGCCAGCAGTTACGGGGAGAGCTACAATGAGCAGTTCTTC
14 | TRBJ2-7 | TRBV9 | NA | TRBD1 | CASSVGQGPYEQYF | TGTGCCAGCAGCGTAGGACAGGGGCCCTACGAGCAGTACTTC
15 | TRBJ2-1 | TRBV27 | NA | TRBD2 | CASSTSSGRAGEQFF | TGTGCCAGCAGTACATCTAGCGGGAGGGCGGGTGAGCAGTTCTTC
16 | TRBJ2-7 | TRBV6-5 | NA | NA | CASSYSGGAISYEQYF | TGTGCCAGCAGTTACTCTGGGGGCGCTATATCCTACGAGCAGTACTTC
12 | TRBJ1-2 | TRBV7-9 | NA | NA | CSSIGEDRGYTF | TGTTCCAGCATTGGAGAGGATAGAGGCTACACCTTC
14 | TRBJ2-7 | TRBV6-1 | NA | NA | CASSEGALSYEQYF | TGTGCCAGCAGTGAGGGGGCTTTATCCTACGAGCAGTACTTC
14 | TRBJ2-1 | TRBV5-4 | few | NA | CASSLRSSYNEQFF | TGTGCCAGCAGCTTGAGGAGCTCCTACAATGAGCAGTTCTTC